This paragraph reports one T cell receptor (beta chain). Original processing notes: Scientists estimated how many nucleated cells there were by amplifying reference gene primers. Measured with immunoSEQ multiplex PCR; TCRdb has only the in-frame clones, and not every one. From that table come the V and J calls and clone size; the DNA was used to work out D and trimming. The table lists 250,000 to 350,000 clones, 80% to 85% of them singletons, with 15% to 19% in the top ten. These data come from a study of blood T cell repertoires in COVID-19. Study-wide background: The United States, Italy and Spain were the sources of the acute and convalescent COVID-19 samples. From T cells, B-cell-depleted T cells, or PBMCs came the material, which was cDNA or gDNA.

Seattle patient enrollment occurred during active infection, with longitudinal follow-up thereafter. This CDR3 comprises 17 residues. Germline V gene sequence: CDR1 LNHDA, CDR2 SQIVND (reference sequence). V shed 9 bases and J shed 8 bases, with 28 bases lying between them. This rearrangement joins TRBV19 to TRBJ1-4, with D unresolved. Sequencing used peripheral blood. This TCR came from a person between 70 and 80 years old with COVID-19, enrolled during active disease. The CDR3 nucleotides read TGTGCCAGCAGTCCGCCACTGGTCGCAGAGGGAAGGGAAAAACTGTTTTTT. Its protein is CASSPPLVAEGREKLFF.